A few counts support the clone carrying this TCR beta chain. The antigen is not known. The sample belongs to a study of blood T cells in healthy people across ages. Study-wide results and caveats: A greater number of naive CD4+ cells and higher diversity distinguished long-lived donors from aged donors.

Primed by a sample-barcoded 5' primer and a J-beta primer mix, a second PCR proceeded for about 7 to 11 cycles. TCRdb recomputed calls from the 5' RACE reads with MiXCR, one row per CDR3 protein. The profile shows 540,000 or so distinct CDR3 sequences, about 24% of them singletons. Germline V lookup: CDR1 MNHNS, CDR2 SASEGT. Trimming cost V 4 bases and J 5 bases; bases outside gene matches: 10. CDR3 size: 16 residues. The sample was also reused in another study, on T cells of mothers and their children. Per that study: A few healthy Caucasian mothers, along with their six children, were the donors. Normalized overlap was always slightly, never significantly, higher in related than unrelated mother-child pairs.

V is TRBV6-1 and J is TRBJ2-5, with 10 nucleotides matching TRBD1. The TCR was taken from a boy younger than 18 in good health. The sample was blood. Here the CDR3 DNA reads TGTGCCAGCAGTGTGGAGACAGGGGGCAGGATGGAGACCCAGTACTTC. Amino acid sequence: CASSVETGGRMETQYF.